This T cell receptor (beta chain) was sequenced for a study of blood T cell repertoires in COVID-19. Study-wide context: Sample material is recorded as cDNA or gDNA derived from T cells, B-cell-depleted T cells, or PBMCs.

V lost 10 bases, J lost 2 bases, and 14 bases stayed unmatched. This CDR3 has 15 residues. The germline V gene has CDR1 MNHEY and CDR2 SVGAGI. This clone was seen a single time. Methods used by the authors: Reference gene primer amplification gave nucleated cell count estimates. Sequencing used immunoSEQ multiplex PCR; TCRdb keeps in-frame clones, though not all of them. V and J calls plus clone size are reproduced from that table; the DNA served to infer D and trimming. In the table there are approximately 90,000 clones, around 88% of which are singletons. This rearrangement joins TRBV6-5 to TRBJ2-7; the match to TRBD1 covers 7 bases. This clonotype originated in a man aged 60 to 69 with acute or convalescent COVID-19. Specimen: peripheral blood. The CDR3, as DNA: TGTGCCACCTCAGACCCGAACAGGGGTCCCTACGAGCAGTACTTC. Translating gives CATSDPNRGPYEQYF.